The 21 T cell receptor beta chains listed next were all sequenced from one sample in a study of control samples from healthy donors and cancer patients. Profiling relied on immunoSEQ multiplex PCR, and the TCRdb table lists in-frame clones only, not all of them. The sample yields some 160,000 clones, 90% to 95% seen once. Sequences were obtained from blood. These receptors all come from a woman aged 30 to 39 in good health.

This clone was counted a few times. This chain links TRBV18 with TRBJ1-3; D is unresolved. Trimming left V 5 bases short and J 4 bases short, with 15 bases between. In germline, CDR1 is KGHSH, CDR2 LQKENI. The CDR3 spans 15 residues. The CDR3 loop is CASSFTGVRGNTIYF. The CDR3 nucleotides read TGTGCCAGCTCATTTACCGGGGTGCGAGGAAACACCATATATTTT.

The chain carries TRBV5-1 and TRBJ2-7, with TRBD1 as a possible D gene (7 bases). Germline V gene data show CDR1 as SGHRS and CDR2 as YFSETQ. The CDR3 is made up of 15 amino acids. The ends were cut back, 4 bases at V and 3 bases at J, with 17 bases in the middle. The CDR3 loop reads CASSLRQGGDYEQYF. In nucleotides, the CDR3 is TGCGCCAGCAGCCTCCGACAGGGCGGGGACTACGAGCAGTACTTC.

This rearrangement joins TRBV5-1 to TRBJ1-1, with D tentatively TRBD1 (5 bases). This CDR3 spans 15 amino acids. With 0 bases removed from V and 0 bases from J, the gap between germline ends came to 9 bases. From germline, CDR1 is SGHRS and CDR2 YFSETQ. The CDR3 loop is CASSLDGGVNTEAFF. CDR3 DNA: TGCGCCAGCAGCTTGGACGGGGGAGTGAACACTGAAGCTTTCTTT.

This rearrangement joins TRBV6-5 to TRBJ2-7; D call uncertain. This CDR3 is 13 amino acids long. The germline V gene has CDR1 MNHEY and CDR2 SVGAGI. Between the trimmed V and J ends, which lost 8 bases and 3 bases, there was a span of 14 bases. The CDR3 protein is CASSTPVYYEQYF. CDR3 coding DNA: TGTGCCAGCTCCACTCCTGTTTACTACGAGCAGTACTTC.

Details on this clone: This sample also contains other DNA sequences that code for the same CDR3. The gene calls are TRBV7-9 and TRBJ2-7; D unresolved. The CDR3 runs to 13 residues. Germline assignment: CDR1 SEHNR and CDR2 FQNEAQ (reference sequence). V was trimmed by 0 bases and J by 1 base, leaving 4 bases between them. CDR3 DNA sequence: TGTGCCAGCAGCTTAGCAGGGTCCTACGAGCAGTACTTC. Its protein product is CASSLAGSYEQYF.

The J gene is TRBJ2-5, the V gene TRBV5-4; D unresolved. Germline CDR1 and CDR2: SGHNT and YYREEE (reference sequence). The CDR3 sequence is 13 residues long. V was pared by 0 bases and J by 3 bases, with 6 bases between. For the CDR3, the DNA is TGTGCCAGCAGCTTGGATCAAGAAGAGACCCAGTACTTC. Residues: CASSLDQEETQYF.

The CDR3 bases are TGTGCCAGCAGCTTTGCAGGGTTGAATAATTCACCCCTCCACTTT. This gives the protein CASSFAGLNNSPLHF. The chain combines TRBV5-4 with TRBJ1-6; D might be TRBD1 (5 bases). Germline assignment: CDR1 SGHNT and CDR2 YYREEE (reference sequence). The V end was cut by 2 bases, the J end by 5 bases, with 11 bases between. The CDR3 has 15 residues. Together with reference TRBV5-4 and TRBJ1-6, the CDR3 gives the full variable domain: ETGVTQSPTHLIKTRGQQVTLRCSSQSGHNTVSWYQQALGQGPQFIFQYYREEENGRGNFPPRFSGLQFPNYSSELNVNALELDDSALYLCASSFAGLNNSPLHFGNGTRLTVT.

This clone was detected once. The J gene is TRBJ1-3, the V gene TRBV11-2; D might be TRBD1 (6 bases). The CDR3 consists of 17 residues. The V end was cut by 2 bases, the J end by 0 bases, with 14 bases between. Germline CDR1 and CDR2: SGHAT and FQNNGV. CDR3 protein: CASSLSEAGVSGNTIYF. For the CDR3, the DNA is TGTGCCAGCAGCTTATCTGAAGCAGGGGTCTCTGGAAACACCATATATTTT.

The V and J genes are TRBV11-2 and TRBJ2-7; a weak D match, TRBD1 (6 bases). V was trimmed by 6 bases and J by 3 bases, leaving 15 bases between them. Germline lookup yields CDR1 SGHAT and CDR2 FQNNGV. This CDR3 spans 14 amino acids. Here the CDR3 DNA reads TGTGCCAGCAGACTTTCCGGGACATTCTACGAGCAGTACTTC. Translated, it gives CASRLSGTFYEQYF.

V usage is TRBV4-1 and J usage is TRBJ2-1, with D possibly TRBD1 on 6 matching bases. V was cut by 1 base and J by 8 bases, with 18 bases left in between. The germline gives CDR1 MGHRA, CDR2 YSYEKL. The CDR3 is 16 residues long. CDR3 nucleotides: TGCGCCAGCAGCCAAGCTGTGGCAGGGGTAGGGGATGAGCAGTTCTTC. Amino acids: CASSQAVAGVGDEQFF.

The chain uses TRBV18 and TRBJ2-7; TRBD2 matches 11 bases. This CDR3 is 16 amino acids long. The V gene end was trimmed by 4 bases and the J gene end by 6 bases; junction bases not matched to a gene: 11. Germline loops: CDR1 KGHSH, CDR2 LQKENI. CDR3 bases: TGTGCCAGCTCACAGGGACTAGCGGAGTCCCGCGGCGAGCAGTACTTC. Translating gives CASSQGLAESRGEQYF.

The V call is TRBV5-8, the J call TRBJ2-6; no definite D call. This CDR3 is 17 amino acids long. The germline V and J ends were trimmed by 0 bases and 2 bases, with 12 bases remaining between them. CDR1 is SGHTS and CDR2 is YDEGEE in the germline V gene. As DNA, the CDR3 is TGTGCCAGCAGCTTGGGGTGGGGTCGCGCTGGGGCCAACGTCCTGACTTTC. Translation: CASSLGWGRAGANVLTF.

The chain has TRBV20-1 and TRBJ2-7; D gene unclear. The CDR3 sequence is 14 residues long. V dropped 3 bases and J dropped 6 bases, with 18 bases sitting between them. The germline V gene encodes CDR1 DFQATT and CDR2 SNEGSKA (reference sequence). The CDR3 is CSASLVTERLEQYF. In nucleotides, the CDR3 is TGCAGTGCTAGTCTCGTCACGGAGAGGCTCGAGCAGTACTTC.

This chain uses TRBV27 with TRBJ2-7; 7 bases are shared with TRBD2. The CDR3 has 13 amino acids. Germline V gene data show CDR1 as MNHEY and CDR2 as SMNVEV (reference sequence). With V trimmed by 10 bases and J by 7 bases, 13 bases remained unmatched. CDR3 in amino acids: CAIRNSLGGEQYF. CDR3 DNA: TGTGCCATCCGAAACAGCCTCGGGGGGGAGCAGTACTTC.

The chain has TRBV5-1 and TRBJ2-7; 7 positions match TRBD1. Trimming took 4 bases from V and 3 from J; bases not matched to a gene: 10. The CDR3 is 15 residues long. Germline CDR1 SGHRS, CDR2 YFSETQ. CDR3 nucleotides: TGCGCCAGCAGCAGGATGGGACAGTTGGACTACGAGCAGTACTTC. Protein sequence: CASSRMGQLDYEQYF.

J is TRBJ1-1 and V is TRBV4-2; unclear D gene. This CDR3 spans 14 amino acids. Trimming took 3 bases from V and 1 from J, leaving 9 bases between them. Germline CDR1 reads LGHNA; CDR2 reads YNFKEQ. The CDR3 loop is CASSQTGQNTEAFF. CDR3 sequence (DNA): TGTGCCAGCAGCCAGACGGGCCAGAACACTGAAGCTTTCTTT.

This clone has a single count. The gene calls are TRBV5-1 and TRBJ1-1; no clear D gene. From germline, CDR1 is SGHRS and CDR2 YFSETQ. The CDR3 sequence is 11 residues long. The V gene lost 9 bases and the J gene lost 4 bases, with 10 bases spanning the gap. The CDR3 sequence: CATTVGTEAFF. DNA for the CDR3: TGCGCCACGACGGTTGGCACTGAAGCTTTCTTT.

The CDR3 DNA follows: TGTGCCAGCAGACCAAGGTGGGGGAGAAGCTACAATGAGCAGTTCTTC. It yields the protein CASRPRWGRSYNEQFF. The chain recombines TRBV28 with TRBJ2-1; D is perhaps TRBD1 or TRBD2 (5 bases each). This CDR3 is built from 16 residues. CDR1 MDHEN and CDR2 SYDVKM come from the germline V gene. Trimming removed 6 bases from V and 3 bases from J, with 18 bases in between.

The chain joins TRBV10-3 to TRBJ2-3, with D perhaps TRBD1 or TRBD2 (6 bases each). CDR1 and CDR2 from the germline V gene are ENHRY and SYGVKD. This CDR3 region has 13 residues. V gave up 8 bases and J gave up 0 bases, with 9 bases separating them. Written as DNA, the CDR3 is TGTGCCATCCGGGGGCCTAGCACAGATACGCAGTATTTT. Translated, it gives CAIRGPSTDTQYF.

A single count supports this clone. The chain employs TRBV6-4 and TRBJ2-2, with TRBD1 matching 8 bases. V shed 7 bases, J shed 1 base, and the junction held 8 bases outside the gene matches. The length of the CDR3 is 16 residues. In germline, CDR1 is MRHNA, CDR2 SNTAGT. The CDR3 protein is CASKSNRGLNTGELFF. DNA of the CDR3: TGTGCCAGCAAATCGAACAGGGGGTTGAACACCGGGGAGCTGTTTTTT.

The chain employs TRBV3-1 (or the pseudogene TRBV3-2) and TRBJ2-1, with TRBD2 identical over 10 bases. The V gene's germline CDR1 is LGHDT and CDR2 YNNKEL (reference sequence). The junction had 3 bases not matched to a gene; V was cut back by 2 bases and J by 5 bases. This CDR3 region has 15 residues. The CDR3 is CASSQRLAGDNEQFF. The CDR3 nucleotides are TGTGCCAGCAGCCAACGCCTAGCGGGAGACAATGAGCAGTTCTTC.